The present T cell receptor (beta chain) was sequenced within a study of patients with pleural tuberculosis. TCRdb analysed the reads with MiXCR anew, one entry per CDR3 protein. There are about 50,000 distinct CDR3 sequences in the sample; about 6.8% occur only once, and around 15% lies in the top ten. This clonotype appeared a few times. The CDR3 is made up of 12 amino acids. Trimming cost V 5 bases and J 3 bases, with 8 bases left between them. This sequence was found in a human donor with pleural tuberculosis. The rearrangement uses TRBV12-3 or TRBV12-4 and TRBJ2-7; D ambiguous. The CDR3 is CASSLNDYEQYF. As DNA, the CDR3 is TGTGCCAGCAGTCTAAATGACTACGAGCAGTACTTC.